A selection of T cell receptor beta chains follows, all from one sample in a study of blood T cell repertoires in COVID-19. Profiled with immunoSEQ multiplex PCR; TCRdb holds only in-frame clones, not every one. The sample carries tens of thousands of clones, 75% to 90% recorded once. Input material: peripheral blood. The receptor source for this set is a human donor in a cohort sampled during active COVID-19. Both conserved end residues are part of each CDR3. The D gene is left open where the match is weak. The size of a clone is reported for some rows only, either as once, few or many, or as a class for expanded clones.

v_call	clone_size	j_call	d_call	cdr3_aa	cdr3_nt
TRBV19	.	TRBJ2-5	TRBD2	CASSPLATQETQYF	TGTGCCAGTAGTCCACTAGCGACACAAGAGACCCAGTACTTC
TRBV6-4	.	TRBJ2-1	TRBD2	CASSERGTSGASEQFF	TGTGCCAGCAGTGAAAGGGGGACTAGCGGGGCCAGTGAGCAGTTCTTC
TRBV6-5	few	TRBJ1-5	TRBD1	CASRRGQGLKEPQHF	TGTGCCAGCAGAAGGGGACAGGGTCTTAAGGAGCCCCAGCATTTT
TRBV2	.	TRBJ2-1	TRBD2	CASSLAGPPIDEQFF	TGTGCCAGCAGCTTAGCGGGTCCTCCAATAGATGAGCAGTTCTTC
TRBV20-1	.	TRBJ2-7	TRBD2	CSASGNYEQYF	TGCAGTGCGAGCGGGAACTACGAGCAGTACTTC
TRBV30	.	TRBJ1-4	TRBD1	CALGVQGGVGEKLFF	TGTGCCTTAGGGGTACAGGGGGGAGTGGGTGAAAAACTGTTTTTT
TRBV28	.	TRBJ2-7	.	CASSLPQGVSYEQYF	TGTGCCAGCAGTTTACCACAGGGTGTATCTTACGAGCAGTACTTC
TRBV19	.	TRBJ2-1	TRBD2	CASRRREYEQFF	TGTGCCAGTAGGCGGCGGGAGTATGAGCAGTTCTTC
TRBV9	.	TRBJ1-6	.	CASSVASDSGWSPLHF	TGTGCCAGCAGCGTAGCTTCGGACAGTGGGTGGTCACCCCTCCACTTT
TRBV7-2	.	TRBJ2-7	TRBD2	CASSFVSGGLYEQYF	TGTGCCAGCAGCTTCGTTAGCGGGGGACTCTACGAGCAGTACTTC
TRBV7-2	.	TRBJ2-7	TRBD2	CASSLAGTSLLGRAYEQYF	TGTGCCAGCAGCTTAGCGGGGACTAGCCTACTCGGTCGGGCCTACGAGCAGTACTTC
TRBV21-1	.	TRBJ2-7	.	CASSKKHRGPFYEQYF	TGTGCCAGCAGCAAGAAGCACAGGGGCCCCTTCTACGAGCAGTACTTC
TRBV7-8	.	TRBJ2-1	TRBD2	CASSLLAGHNEQFF	TGTGCCAGCAGCTTACTAGCGGGTCACAATGAGCAGTTCTTC
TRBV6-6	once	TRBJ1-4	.	CASSSSPGGEKLFF	TGTGCCAGCAGTTCCTCACCGGGGGGAGAAAAACTGTTTTTT
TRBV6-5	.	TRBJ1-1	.	CASNLSGNTEAFF	TGTGCCAGCAACCTGTCAGGTAACACTGAAGCTTTCTTT
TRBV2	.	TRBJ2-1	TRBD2	CASSRPPSGGTYNEQFF	TGTGCCAGCAGTCGTCCCCCTAGCGGGGGGACCTACAATGAGCAGTTCTTC
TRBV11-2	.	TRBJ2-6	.	CASSLEPGGAGANVLTF	TGTGCCAGCAGCTTGGAGCCTGGGGGGGCAGGGGCCAACGTCCTGACTTTC
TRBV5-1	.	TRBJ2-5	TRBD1	CASSVQGQGKGETQYF	TGCGCCAGCAGCGTACAGGGACAGGGGAAGGGAGAGACCCAGTACTTC
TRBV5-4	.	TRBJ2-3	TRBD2	CASSLFGTRGDTQYF	TGTGCCAGCAGCTTGTTTGGGACTAGAGGCGATACGCAGTATTTT
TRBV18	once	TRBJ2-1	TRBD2	CASFYSGGNEQFF	TGTGCCAGCTTTTATTCCGGGGGGAATGAGCAGTTCTTC
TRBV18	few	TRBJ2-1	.	CASSPEGGGRLEQFF	TGTGCCAGCTCACCAGAGGGCGGGGGCCGTCTTGAGCAGTTCTTC
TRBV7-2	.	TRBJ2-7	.	CASSLTRGQYEQYF	TGTGCCAGCAGCCTAACCCGTGGACAGTACGAGCAGTACTTC
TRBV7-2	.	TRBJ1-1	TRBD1	CASSLNTGGTGRAFF	TGTGCCAGCAGCCTCAACACAGGGGGTACGGGACGCGCTTTCTTT
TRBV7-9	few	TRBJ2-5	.	CASSQWAETQYF	TGTGCCAGCAGCCAGTGGGCAGAGACCCAGTACTTC
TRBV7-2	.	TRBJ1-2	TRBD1	CASSLSRTGVDGYTF	TGTGCCAGCAGCTTAAGCCGGACAGGGGTGGATGGCTACACCTTC
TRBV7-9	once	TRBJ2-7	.	CASREGQNYEQYF	TGTGCCAGCAGAGAGGGACAAAACTACGAGCAGTACTTC
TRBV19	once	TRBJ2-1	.	CASSIGRQAPNEQFF	TGTGCCAGTAGTATAGGTAGACAGGCCCCCAATGAGCAGTTCTTC
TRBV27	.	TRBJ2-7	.	CASSLGGTAYEQYF	TGTGCCAGCAGTTTAGGCGGGACAGCCTACGAGCAGTACTTC
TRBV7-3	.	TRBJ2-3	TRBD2	CASRLTSGGTDTQYF	TGTGCCAGCAGGCTTACTAGCGGGGGTACAGATACGCAGTATTTT
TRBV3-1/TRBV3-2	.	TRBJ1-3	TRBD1	CASSQGPGGLGGNTIYF	TGTGCCAGCAGCCAAGGGCCAGGGGGCCTGGGTGGAAACACCATATATTTT
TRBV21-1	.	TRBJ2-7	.	CASSSSWDRPRYEQYF	TGTGCCAGCAGCTCCTCTTGGGACAGGCCCCGGTACGAGCAGTACTTC
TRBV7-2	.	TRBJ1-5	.	CASSNSPGDQPQHF	TGTGCCAGCAGCAACAGTCCCGGGGATCAGCCCCAGCATTTT
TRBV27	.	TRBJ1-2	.	CASSFGGYGYTF	TGTGCCAGCAGTTTCGGGGGCTATGGCTACACCTTC
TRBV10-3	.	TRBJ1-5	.	CAISDPYQPQHF	TGTGCCATCAGTGACCCTTATCAGCCCCAGCATTTT
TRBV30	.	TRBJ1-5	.	CAWSVPAEYSNQPQHF	TGTGCCTGGAGTGTACCGGCGGAGTATAGCAATCAGCCCCAGCATTTT
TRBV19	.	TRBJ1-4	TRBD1	CASSPNRGYEKLFF	TGTGCCAGTAGTCCCAACAGGGGTTATGAAAAACTGTTTTTT
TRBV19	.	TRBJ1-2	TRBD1	CASSLDGTGAFRGGYTF	TGTGCCAGTAGTCTCGACGGGACAGGAGCCTTCCGGGGCGGCTACACCTTC
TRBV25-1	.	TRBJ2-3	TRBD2	CASGGLAGGPDTQYF	TGTGCCAGCGGGGGACTAGCGGGGGGGCCAGATACGCAGTATTTT
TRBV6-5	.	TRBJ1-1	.	CASSSTRQGRTEAFF	TGTGCCAGCAGTTCGACGCGTCAGGGGCGCACTGAAGCTTTCTTT
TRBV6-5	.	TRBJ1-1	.	CASSYKGVIPEAFF	TGTGCCAGCAGTTATAAGGGGGTCATCCCAGAAGCTTTCTTT